The subject of this entry is one T cell receptor beta chain. Its specificity is unknown. This sample is part of a study of OX40 agonist ivuxolimab in advanced cancers. Sampling times: baseline, cycle 4 day 1, cycle 7 day 1. Trimming took 4 bases from V and 5 from J, leaving 9 bases between them. CDR3 length equals 12 residues. Germline lookup yields CDR1 SGDLS and CDR2 YYNGEE. Data came from immunoSEQ multiplex PCR; TCRdb stores just in-frame clones and leaves some out. The data show under 90,000 clones, with around 87% seen just once and over 0.75% held by the top ten. Study results and caveats: Expanded clones were, on average, more numerous among CD8+ T cells than CD4+. A proportion of nonresponders additionally exhibited low normalized T-cell clonal expansion.

This sample comprised CD4+ or CD8+ T cells sorted from blood, obtained in a trial of the OX40 agonist ivuxolimab. V is TRBV9 and J is TRBJ1-2; D call uncertain. The TCR was taken from an adult with an advanced solid tumor such as melanoma, head and neck, liver or kidney cancer. The CDR3 nucleotides are TGTGCCAGCAGCACTGGATTTTATGGCTACACCTTC. It yields the protein CASSTGFYGYTF.